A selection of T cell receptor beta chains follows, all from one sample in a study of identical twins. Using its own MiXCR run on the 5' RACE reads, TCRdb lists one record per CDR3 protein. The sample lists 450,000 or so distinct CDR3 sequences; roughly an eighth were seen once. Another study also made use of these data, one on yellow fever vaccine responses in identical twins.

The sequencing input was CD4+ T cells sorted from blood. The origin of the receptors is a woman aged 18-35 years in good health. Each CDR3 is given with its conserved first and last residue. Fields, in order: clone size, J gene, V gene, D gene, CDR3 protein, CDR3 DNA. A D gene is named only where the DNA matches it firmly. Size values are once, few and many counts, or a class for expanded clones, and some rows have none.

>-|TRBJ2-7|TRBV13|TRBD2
CALCLRASGSRRTSYEQYF
TGTGCCCTCTGTTTAAGGGCTAGCGGGAGTAGGAGGACCTCCTACGAGCAGTACTTC
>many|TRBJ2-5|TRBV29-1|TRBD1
CSGKTGLRETQYF
TGCAGCGGGAAGACAGGGTTGAGAGAGACCCAGTACTTC
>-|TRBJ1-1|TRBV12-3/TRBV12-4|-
CASSLEQQEAFF
TGTGCCAGCAGTTTAGAACAGCAAGAAGCTTTCTTT
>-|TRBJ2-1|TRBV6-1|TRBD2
CTSRAGGTYNEQFF
TGTACTTCAAGGGCGGGGGGGACCTACAATGAGCAGTTCTTC
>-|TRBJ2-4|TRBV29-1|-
CSVRDTIQYF
TGCAGCGTTAGAGACACGATTCAGTACTTC
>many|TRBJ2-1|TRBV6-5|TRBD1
CASSLTGNEQFF
TGTGCCAGCAGTTTGACAGGGAATGAGCAGTTCTTC
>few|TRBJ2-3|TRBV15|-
CATSRDGRNTDTQYF
TGTGCCACCAGCAGAGATGGGCGGAATACAGATACGCAGTATTTT
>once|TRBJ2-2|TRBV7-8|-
CASSLGLRGGNTGELFF
TGTGCCAGCAGCTTAGGTTTACGAGGGGGGAACACCGGGGAGCTGTTTTTT
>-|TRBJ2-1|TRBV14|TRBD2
CASSQDHRGRRSYNEQFF
TGTGCCAGCAGCCAAGATCACCGCGGGAGGCGCTCCTACAATGAGCAGTTCTTC
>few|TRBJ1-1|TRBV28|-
CASTLPVPSEAFF
TGTGCCAGCACCCTTCCAGTACCCTCGGAAGCTTTCTTT
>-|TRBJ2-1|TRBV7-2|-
CASSSQQGTGNEQFF
TGTGCCAGCAGCTCCCAGCAGGGAACGGGTAATGAGCAGTTCTTC
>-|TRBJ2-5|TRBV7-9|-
CASSHSAEQETQYF
TGTGCCAGCAGCCATTCGGCGGAACAAGAGACCCAGTACTTC
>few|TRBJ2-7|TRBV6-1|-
CASRRGGGYEQYF
TGTGCCAGCAGGAGGGGGGGCGGTTACGAGCAGTACTTC
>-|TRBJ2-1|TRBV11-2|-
CASSLVRGYNEQFF
TGTGCCAGCAGCTTAGTCCGGGGCTACAATGAGCAGTTCTTC
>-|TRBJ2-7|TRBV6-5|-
CASSYTSPVGEQYF
TGTGCCAGCAGTTACACTAGCCCCGTGGGCGAGCAGTACTTC
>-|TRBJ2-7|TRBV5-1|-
CASSLVSGGTYEQYF
TGCGCCAGCAGCTTGGTTTCCGGCGGGACCTACGAGCAGTACTTC
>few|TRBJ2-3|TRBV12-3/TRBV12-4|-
CASRGRQGVTDTQYF
TGTGCCAGCAGGGGGAGGCAGGGGGTGACAGATACGCAGTATTTT
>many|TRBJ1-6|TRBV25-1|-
CASSEFGDANSPLHF
TGTGCCAGCAGTGAATTCGGGGATGCGAATTCACCCCTCCACTTT
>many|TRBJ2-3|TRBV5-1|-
CASSLEGGPSTDTQYF
TGCGCCAGCAGCTTGGAGGGGGGGCCTAGCACAGATACGCAGTATTTT
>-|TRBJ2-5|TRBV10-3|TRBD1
CATMTGGGKETQYF
TGTGCCACCATGACAGGGGGCGGGAAGGAGACCCAGTACTTC
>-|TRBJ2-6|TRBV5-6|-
CASSLGLSSGANVLTF
TGTGCCAGCAGCCTAGGACTGAGCTCTGGGGCCAACGTCCTGACTTTC
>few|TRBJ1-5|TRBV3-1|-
CACSQSTGGNQPQHF
TGTGCCTGCAGCCAGAGTACAGGTGGCAATCAGCCCCAGCATTTT
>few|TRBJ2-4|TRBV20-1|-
CSARDLGRPKAKNIQYF
TGCAGTGCTAGAGATTTAGGACGCCCGAAGGCCAAAAACATTCAGTACTTC
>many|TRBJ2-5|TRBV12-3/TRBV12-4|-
CASSLRFQETQYF
TGTGCCAGCAGTTTAAGATTCCAAGAGACCCAGTACTTC
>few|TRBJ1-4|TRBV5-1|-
CASSWTGSNEKLFF
TGCGCCAGCAGCTGGACTGGCTCTAATGAAAAACTGTTTTTT
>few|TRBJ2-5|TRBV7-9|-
CASSSDSQETQYF
TGTGCCAGCAGCTCCGACAGCCAAGAGACCCAGTACTTC
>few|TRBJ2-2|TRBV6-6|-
CASRLGAAGELFF
TGTGCCAGCAGACTGGGGGCAGCCGGGGAGCTGTTTTTT
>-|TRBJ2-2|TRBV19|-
CASTPQSTGELFF
TGTGCCAGTACCCCCCAAAGCACCGGGGAGCTGTTTTTT
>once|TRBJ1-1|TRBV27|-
CASCTGWNTEAFF
TGTGCCAGCTGCACGGGATGGAACACTGAAGCTTTCTTT
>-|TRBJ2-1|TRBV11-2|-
CASSLVRDRGNEQFF
TGTGCCAGCAGCTTAGTCCGGGATAGGGGCAATGAGCAGTTCTTC
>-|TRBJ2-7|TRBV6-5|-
CASSYSVGGHSYEQYF
TGTGCCAGCAGTTACTCCGTCGGGGGGCACTCCTACGAGCAGTACTTC